This is a list of T cell receptor beta chains from one sample in a study of shared clonotypes between healthy human individuals. Generated by immunoSEQ multiplex PCR, the TCRdb table keeps only in-frame clones and is missing some. The table has about 2.3 million clones, roughly 93% seen once. What was sequenced was naive CD4+ T cells from PBMCs. The source of these receptors is a man younger than 30 in good health. Some clones in this sample may be carry-over from other donors' samples. Each CDR3 is given without its conserved first and last residue. The size field is filled for only some rows; it gives once, few, many or a size class.

cdr3_aa: SVALRGSYNEQF
clone_size: -
v_call: TRBV29-1

cdr3_aa: ASSPLPSLGTDTQY
clone_size: -
v_call: TRBV18

cdr3_aa: ASSFLSSGANVLT
clone_size: -
v_call: TRBV5-6

cdr3_aa: ASSPGGASGEQY
clone_size: -
v_call: TRBV11-3

cdr3_aa: ASSLGRQVKVAKNIQY
clone_size: -
v_call: TRBV4-1

cdr3_aa: ASSLGTGGDEQF
clone_size: -
v_call: TRBV7-2

cdr3_aa: ASSREVRGHSGATDTQY
clone_size: once
v_call: TRBV11-2

cdr3_aa: ASSFDRYTDTQY
clone_size: once
v_call: TRBV7-3

cdr3_aa: ASSSWGLAGYNEQF
clone_size: -
v_call: TRBV7-2

cdr3_aa: ASSPESPHYEQY
clone_size: -
v_call: TRBV7-8

cdr3_aa: ASSLGTGDTEAF
clone_size: -
v_call: TRBV5-1

cdr3_aa: ASSAGGTDTQY
clone_size: -
v_call: TRBV2

cdr3_aa: ASSPRLAGDGNEQF
clone_size: -
v_call: TRBV7-9

cdr3_aa: ASSTGPIPRDQPQH
clone_size: -
v_call: TRBV19

cdr3_aa: ASSCWGPTDTQY
clone_size: -
v_call: TRBV11-3

cdr3_aa: AWSLRLSGPNSPLH
clone_size: -
v_call: TRBV30

cdr3_aa: ASSVNRGGVADTEAF
clone_size: -
v_call: TRBV9

cdr3_aa: ASSNRETNEKLF
clone_size: -
v_call: TRBV7-9

cdr3_aa: ASSLAGVGNIQY
clone_size: once
v_call: TRBV7-9

cdr3_aa: ASSFYRGILNTEAF
clone_size: -
v_call: TRBV5-8

cdr3_aa: ASSISNGETQY
clone_size: -
v_call: TRBV19

cdr3_aa: ASKKGQYTGELF
clone_size: -
v_call: TRBV28

cdr3_aa: ASSSAGGDPYEQY
clone_size: -
v_call: TRBV27

cdr3_aa: ASSEEREVEQF
clone_size: -
v_call: TRBV2

cdr3_aa: ASSLTSVANTGELF
clone_size: -
v_call: TRBV7-3

cdr3_aa: ASSLVGSGELF
clone_size: -
v_call: TRBV5-5

cdr3_aa: ASSAGSQETQY
clone_size: -
v_call: TRBV7-3

cdr3_aa: ASSVGQGVYEQY
clone_size: -
v_call: TRBV9

cdr3_aa: ASSGTGRQGAQYGYT
clone_size: once
v_call: TRBV6-1

cdr3_aa: ASRGYGYT
clone_size: once
v_call: TRBV19

cdr3_aa: ASSSTPKTYEQY
clone_size: -
v_call: TRBV5-4

cdr3_aa: ASSSQRLGGTRGYT
clone_size: -
v_call: TRBV5-6

cdr3_aa: ASSQDPLWREGNNEQF
clone_size: -
v_call: TRBV4-2

cdr3_aa: ASSQDRGLGYT
clone_size: -
v_call: TRBV4-1

cdr3_aa: ASSEDHASYEQY
clone_size: -
v_call: TRBV10-1

cdr3_aa: ATKYRGGTEAF
clone_size: -
v_call: TRBV19

cdr3_aa: ASNLLAGGTDTQY
clone_size: -
v_call: TRBV5-6

cdr3_aa: ASSLGQGNEKLF
clone_size: -
v_call: TRBV7-9

cdr3_aa: ASSPRDSSGHEKLF
clone_size: -
v_call: TRBV27

cdr3_aa: ATRDRMGTATDTQY
clone_size: -
v_call: TRBV15

cdr3_aa: ATSRTGVDNSPLH
clone_size: -
v_call: TRBV28

cdr3_aa: ASSPGLGNTEAF
clone_size: -
v_call: TRBV18